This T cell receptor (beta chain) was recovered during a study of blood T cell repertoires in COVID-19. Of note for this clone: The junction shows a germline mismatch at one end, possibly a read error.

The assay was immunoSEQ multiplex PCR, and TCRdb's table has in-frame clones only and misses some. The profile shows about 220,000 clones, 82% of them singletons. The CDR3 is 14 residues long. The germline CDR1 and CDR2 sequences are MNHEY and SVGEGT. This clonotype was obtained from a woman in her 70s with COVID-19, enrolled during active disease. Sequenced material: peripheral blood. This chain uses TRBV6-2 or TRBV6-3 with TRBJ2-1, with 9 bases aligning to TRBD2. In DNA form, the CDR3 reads TGTGCCAGCAGTTACACATCGCCCGCGGGAGGGCCCGTCTTC. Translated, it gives CASSYTSPAGGPVF.